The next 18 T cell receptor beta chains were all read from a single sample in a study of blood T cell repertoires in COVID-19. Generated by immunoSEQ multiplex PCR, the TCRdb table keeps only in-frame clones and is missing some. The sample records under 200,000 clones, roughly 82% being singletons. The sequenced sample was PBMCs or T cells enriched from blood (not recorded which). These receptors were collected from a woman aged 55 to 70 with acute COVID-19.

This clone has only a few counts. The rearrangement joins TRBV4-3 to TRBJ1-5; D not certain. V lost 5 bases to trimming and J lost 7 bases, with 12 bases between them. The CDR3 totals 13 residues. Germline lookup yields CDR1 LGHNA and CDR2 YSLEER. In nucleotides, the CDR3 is TGCGCCAGCAGCTTTTACCTTGGCCAGCCCCAGCATTTT. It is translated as CASSFYLGQPQHF.

The CDR3 is CASSPGTGGLRYNEQFF. Here the CDR3 DNA reads TGTGCCAGCAGCCCTGGGACAGGGGGCTTGAGATACAATGAGCAGTTCTTC. V gene TRBV7-2 combines with J gene TRBJ2-1; 12 bases map to TRBD1. V lost 5 bases, J lost 4 bases, and 9 bases stayed unmatched. The CDR3 runs 17 residues. Germline V gene lookup returns CDR1 SGHTA and CDR2 FQGNSA.

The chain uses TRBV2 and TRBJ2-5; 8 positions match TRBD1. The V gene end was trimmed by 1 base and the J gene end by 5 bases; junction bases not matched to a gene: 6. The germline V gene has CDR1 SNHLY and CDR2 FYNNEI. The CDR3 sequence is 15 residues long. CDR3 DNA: TGTGCCAGCAGTGAAGGCGATCACAGGGGGGAGACCCAGTACTTC. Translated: CASSEGDHRGETQYF. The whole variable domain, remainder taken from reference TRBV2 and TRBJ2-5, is EPEVTQTPSHQVTQMGQEVILRCVPISNHLYFYWYRQILGQKVEFLVSFYNNEISEKSEIFDDQFSVERPDGSNFTLKIRSTKLEDSAMYFCASSEGDHRGETQYFGPGTRLLVL.

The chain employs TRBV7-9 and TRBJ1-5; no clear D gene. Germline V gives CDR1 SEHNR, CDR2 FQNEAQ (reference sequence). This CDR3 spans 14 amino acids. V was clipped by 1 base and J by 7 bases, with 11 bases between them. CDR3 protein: CASSLGSRGQPQHF. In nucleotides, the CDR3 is TGTGCCAGCAGCTTAGGAAGCCGCGGGCAGCCCCAGCATTTT.

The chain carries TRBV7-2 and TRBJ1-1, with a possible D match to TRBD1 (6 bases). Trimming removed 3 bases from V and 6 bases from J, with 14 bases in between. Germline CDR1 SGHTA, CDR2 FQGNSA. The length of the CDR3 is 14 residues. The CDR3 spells CASSFNLGAAEAFF. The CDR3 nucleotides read TGTGCCAGCAGCTTCAATCTGGGGGCGGCTGAAGCTTTCTTT. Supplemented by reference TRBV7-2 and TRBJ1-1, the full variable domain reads GAGVSQSPSNKVTEKGKDVELRCDPISGHTALYWYRQSLGQGLEFLIYFQGNSAPDKSGLPSDRFSAERTGGSVSTLTIQRTQQEDSAVYLCASSFNLGAAEAFFGQGTRLTVV.

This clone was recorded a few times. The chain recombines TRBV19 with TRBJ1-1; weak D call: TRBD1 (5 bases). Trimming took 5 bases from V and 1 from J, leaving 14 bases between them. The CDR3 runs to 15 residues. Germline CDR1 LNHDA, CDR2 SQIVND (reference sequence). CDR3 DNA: TGTGCCAGTAGTGGATTTGGACAAGAGAACACTGAAGCTTTCTTT. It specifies CASSGFGQENTEAFF.

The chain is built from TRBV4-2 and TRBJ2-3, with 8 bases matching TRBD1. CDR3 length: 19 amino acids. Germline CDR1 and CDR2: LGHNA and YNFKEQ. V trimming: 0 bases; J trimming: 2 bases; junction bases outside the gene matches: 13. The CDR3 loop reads CASSQDFRGQVGITDTQYF. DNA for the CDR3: TGTGCCAGCAGCCAAGATTTCCGGGGACAGGTGGGAATCACAGATACGCAGTATTTT.

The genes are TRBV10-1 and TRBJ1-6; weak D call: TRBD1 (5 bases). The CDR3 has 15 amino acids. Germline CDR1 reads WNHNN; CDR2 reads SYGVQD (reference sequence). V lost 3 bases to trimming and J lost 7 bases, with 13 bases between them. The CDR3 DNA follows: TGCGCCAGCAGTGAATTTGACAGCCCCAATTCACCCCTCCACTTT. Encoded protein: CASSEFDSPNSPLHF.

CDR3 loop: CASSQSGRSQPGAFF. CDR3 coding DNA: TGTGCCAGCAGCCAATCGGGGAGGTCCCAACCCGGAGCTTTCTTT. This chain joins TRBV16 and TRBJ1-1, with D uncertain. There are 15 residues in the CDR3. With 0 bases removed from V and 10 bases from J, the gap between germline ends came to 18 bases. Germline V CDR1 and CDR2: KGHSY, FQNENV.

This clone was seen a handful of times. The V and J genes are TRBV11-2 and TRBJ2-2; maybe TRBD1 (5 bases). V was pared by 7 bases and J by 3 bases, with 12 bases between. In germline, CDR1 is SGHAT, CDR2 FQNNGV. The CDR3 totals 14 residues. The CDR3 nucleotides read TGTGCCAGCACTTGGGGCTCCTACACCGGGGAGCTGTTTTTT. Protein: CASTWGSYTGELFF. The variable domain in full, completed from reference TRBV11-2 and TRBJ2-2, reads EAGVAQSPRYKIIEKRQSVAFWCNPISGHATLYWYQQILGQGPKLLIQFQNNGVVDDSQLPKDRFSAERLKGVDSTLKIQPAKLEDSAVYLCASTWGSYTGELFFGEGSRLTVL.

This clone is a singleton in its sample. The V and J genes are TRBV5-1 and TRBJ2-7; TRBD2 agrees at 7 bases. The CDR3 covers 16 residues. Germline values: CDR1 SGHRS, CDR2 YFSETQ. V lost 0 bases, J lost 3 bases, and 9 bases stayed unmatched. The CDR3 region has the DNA TGCGCCAGCAGCTTGGTGTCTAGCGGACACTACTACGAGCAGTACTTC. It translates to CASSLVSSGHYYEQYF.

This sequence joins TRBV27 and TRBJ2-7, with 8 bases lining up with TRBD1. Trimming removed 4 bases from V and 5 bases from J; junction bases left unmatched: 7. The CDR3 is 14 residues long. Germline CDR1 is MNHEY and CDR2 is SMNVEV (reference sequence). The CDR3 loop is CASSYRDRLHEQYF. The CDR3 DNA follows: TGTGCCAGCAGTTACCGGGACAGGCTTCACGAGCAGTACTTC.

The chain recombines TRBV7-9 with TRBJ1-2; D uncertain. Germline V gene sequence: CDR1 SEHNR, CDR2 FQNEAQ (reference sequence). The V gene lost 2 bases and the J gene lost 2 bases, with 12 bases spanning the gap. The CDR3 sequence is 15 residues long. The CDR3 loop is CASSLLGRLNYGYTF. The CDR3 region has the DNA TGTGCCAGCAGCTTACTGGGCCGCTTGAACTATGGCTACACCTTC.

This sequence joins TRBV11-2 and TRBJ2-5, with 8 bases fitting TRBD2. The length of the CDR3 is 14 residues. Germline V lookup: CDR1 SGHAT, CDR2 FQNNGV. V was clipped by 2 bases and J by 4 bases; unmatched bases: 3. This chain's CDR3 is CASSLSGGVETQYF. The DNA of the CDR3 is TGTGCCAGCAGCTTATCCGGGGGGGTAGAGACCCAGTACTTC. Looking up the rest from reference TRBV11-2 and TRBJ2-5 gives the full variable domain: EAGVAQSPRYKIIEKRQSVAFWCNPISGHATLYWYQQILGQGPKLLIQFQNNGVVDDSQLPKDRFSAERLKGVDSTLKIQPAKLEDSAVYLCASSLSGGVETQYFGPGTRLLVL.

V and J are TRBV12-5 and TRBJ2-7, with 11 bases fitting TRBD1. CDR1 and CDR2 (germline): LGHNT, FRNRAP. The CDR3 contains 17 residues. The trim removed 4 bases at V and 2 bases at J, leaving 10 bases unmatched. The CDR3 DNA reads TGTGCTAGTGGTTGGTCCGGGACAGGGGGAAACCCCTACGAGCAGTACGTC. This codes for CASGWSGTGGNPYEQYV.

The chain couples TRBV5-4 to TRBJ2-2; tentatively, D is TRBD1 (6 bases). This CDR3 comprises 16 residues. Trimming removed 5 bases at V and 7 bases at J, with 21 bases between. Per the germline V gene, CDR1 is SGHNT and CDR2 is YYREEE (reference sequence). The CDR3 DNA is TGTGCCAGCAGAATCAACAGGGCCACCGATGGCGGGGAGCTGTTTTTT. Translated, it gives CASRINRATDGGELFF.

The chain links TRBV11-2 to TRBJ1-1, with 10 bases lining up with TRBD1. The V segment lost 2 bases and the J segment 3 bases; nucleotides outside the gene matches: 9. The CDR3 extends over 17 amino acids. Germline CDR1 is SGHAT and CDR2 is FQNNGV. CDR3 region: CASSLLGQGRGDTEAFF. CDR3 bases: TGTGCCAGCAGCTTATTGGGACAGGGGCGCGGGGACACTGAAGCTTTCTTT.

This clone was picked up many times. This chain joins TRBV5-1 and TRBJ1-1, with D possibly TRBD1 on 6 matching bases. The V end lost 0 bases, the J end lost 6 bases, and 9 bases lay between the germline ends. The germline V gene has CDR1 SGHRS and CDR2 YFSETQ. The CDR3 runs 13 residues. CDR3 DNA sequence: TGCGCCAGCAGCTTGGAAGGGGGTTCTGAAGCTTTCTTT. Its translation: CASSLEGGSEAFF.